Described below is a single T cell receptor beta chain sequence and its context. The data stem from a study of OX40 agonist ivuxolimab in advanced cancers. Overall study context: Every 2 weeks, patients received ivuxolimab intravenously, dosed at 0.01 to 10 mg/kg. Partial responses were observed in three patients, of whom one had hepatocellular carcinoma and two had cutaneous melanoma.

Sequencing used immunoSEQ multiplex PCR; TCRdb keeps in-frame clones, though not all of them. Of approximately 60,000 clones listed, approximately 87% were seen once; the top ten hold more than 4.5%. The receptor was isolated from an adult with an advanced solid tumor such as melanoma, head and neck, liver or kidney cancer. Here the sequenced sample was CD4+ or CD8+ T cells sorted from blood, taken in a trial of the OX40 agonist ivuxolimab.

The CDR3: CASSEMGYTQYF. The CDR3 region has the DNA TGCGCCAGCAGTGAGATGGGGTATACGCAGTATTTT. The chain carries TRBV10-2 and TRBJ2-3; D not resolved. The V and J ends lost 2 bases and 7 bases respectively, with 7 bases between them. Germline V lookup: CDR1 WSHSY, CDR2 SAAADI. CDR3 length: 12 amino acids.